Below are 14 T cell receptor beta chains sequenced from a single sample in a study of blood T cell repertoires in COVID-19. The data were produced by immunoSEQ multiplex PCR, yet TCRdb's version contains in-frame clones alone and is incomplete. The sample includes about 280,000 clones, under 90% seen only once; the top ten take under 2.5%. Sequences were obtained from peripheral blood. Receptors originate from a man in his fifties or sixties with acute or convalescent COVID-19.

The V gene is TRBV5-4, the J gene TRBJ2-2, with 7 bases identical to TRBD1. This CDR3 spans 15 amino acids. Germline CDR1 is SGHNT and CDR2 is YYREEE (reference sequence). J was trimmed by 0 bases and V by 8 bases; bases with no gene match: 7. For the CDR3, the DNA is TGTGCCAGTAGGACAGGAACCGCGAACACCGGGGAGCTGTTTTTT. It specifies CASRTGTANTGELFF.

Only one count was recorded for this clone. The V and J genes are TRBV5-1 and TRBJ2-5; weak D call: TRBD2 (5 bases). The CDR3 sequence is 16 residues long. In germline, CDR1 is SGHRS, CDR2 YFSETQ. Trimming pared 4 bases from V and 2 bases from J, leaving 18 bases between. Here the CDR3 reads CASSLGLAAQQETQYF. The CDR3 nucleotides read TGCGCCAGCAGCCTCGGTCTAGCTGCTCAACAAGAGACCCAGTACTTC.

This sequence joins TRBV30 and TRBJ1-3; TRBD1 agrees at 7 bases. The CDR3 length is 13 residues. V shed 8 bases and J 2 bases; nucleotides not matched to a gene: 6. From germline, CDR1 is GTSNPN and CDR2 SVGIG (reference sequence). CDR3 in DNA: TGTGCCGGCTACAGGGGCACTGGAAACACCATATATTTT. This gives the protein CAGYRGTGNTIYF. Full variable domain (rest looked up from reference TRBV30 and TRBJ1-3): SQTIHQWPATLVQPVGSPLSLECTVEGTSNPNLYWYRQAAGRGLQLLFYSVGIGQISSEVPQNLSASRPQDRQFILSSKKLLLSDSGFYLCAGYRGTGNTIYFGEGSWLTVV.

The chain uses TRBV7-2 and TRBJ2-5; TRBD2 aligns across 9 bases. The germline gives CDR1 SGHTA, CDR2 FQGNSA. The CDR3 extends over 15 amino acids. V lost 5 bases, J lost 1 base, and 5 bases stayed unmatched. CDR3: CASSRGLARQETQYF. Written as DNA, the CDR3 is TGTGCCAGCAGCCGGGGACTAGCACGCCAAGAGACCCAGTACTTC.

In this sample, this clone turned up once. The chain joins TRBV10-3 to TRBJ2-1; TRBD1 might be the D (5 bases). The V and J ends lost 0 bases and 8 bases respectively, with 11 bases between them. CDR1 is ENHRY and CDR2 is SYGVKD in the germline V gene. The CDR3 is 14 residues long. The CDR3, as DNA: TGTGCCATCAGTGAGTCCAGGGTGATCTATGAGCAGTTCTTC. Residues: CAISESRVIYEQFF.

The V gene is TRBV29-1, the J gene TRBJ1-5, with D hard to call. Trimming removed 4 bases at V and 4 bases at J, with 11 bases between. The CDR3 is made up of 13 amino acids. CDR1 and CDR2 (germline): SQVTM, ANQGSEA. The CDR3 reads CSVVVRVNQPQHF. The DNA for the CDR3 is TGCAGCGTTGTGGTGAGGGTTAATCAGCCCCAGCATTTT.

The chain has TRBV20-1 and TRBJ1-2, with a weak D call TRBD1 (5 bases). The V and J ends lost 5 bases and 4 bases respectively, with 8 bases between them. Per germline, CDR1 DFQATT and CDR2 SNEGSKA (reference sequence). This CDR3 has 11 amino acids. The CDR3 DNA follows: TGCAGTGCTCAAGGGGTCTATGGCTACACCTTC. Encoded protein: CSAQGVYGYTF.

CDR3 sequence reads: CSATSSGNTIYF. The CDR3 DNA reads TGCAGCGCGACAAGCTCTGGAAACACCATATATTTT. The chain uses TRBV29-1 and TRBJ1-3, with unresolved D. The germline CDR1 and CDR2 sequences are SQVTM and ANQGSEA. The CDR3 totals 12 residues. Trimming took off 7 bases at V and 0 bases at J, with 7 bases between the two ends.

For the CDR3, the DNA is TGTGCCAGCATTCAGGGATGGACTGAAGCTTTCTTT. This codes for CASIQGWTEAFF. This rearrangement joins TRBV2 to TRBJ1-1; a possible D gene is TRBD1 (5 bases). The CDR3 runs to 12 residues. CDR1 is SNHLY and CDR2 is FYNNEI in the germline V gene. V shed 7 bases and J shed 5 bases, with 11 bases lying between them.

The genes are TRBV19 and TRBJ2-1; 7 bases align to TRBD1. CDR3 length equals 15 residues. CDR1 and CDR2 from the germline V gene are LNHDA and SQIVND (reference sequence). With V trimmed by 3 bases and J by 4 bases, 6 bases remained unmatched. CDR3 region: CASSMFGQAYNEQFF. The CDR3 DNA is TGTGCCAGTAGTATGTTTGGACAGGCATACAATGAGCAGTTCTTC.

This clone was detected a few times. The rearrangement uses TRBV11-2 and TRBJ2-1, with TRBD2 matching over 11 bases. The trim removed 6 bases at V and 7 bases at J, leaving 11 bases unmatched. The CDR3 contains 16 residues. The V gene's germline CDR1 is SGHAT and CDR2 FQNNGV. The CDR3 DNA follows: TGTGCCAGCAGTCCCCGACTAGCGGGGCGAGGAAATGAGCAGTTCTTC. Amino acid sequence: CASSPRLAGRGNEQFF. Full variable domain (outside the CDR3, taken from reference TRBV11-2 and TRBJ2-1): EAGVAQSPRYKIIEKRQSVAFWCNPISGHATLYWYQQILGQGPKLLIQFQNNGVVDDSQLPKDRFSAERLKGVDSTLKIQPAKLEDSAVYLCASSPRLAGRGNEQFFGPGTRLTVL.

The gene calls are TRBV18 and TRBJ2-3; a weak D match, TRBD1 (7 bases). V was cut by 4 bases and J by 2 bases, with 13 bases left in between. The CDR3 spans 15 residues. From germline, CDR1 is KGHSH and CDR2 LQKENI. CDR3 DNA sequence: TGTGCCAGCTCACTGGGGGGACAGCACACAGATACGCAGTATTTT. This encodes CASSLGGQHTDTQYF. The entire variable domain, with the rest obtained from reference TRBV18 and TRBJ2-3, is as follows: NAGVMQNPRHLVRRRGQEARLRCSPMKGHSHVYWYRQLPEEGLKFMVYLQKENIIDESGMPKERFSAEFPKEGPSILRIQQVVRGDSAAYFCASSLGGQHTDTQYFGPGTRLTVL.

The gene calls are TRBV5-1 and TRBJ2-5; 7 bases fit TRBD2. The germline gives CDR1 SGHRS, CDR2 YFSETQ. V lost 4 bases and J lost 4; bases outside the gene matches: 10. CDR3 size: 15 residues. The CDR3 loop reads CASSEQGPGGETQYF. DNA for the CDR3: TGCGCCAGCAGCGAGCAGGGCCCGGGGGGAGAGACCCAGTACTTC.

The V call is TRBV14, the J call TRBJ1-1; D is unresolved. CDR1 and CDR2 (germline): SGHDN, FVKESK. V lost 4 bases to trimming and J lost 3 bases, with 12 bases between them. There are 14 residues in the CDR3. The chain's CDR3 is CASSPSFAYTEAFF. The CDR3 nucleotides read TGTGCCAGCAGCCCAAGCTTCGCGTACACTGAAGCTTTCTTT. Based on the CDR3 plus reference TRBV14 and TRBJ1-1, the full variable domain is EAGVTQFPSHSVIEKGQTVTLRCDPISGHDNLYWYRRVMGKEIKFLLHFVKESKQDESGMPNNRFLAERTGGTYSTLKVQPAELEDSGVYFCASSPSFAYTEAFFGQGTRLTVV.